Listed here are 2 T cell receptor beta chains from one sample, sequenced in a study of immune cell composition in non-small cell lung cancer. Some clones are missing from TCRdb's copy, which holds only in-frame ones; the method was immunoSEQ multiplex PCR. The repertoire includes some 3,200 clones, more than 65% of them detected once, and about 35% sits in the top ten. The material sequenced was lung tumor tissue. The receptors shown here come from a human donor with non-small cell lung cancer.

The rearrangement joins TRBV29-1 to TRBJ1-1, with TRBD1 matching over 11 bases. The V gene end was trimmed by 1 base and the J gene end by 6 bases; junction bases not matched to a gene: 7. The germline gives CDR1 SQVTM, CDR2 ANQGSEA. The CDR3 is 15 amino acids. CDR3 sequence: CSVEGVDRGLPEAFF. In nucleotides, the CDR3 is TGCAGCGTTGAAGGGGTGGACAGGGGGCTCCCTGAAGCTTTCTTT.

The rearrangement joins TRBV27 to TRBJ2-1; the D is unclear. CDR1 and CDR2 from the germline V gene are MNHEY and SMNVEV (reference sequence). Trimming shortened V by 5 bases and J by 1 base, and 12 bases separated the two germline ends. There are 15 residues in the CDR3. The chain's CDR3 is CASSPRLASYNEQFF. The DNA for the CDR3 is TGTGCCAGCAGTCCCAGACTCGCTTCCTACAATGAGCAGTTCTTC.